What follows are 9 T cell receptor beta chains derived from one specimen sequenced in a study of T cell repertoires in cytomegalovirus infection. TCRdb re-analysed the reads in MiXCR, keeping a single row per CDR3 protein. The sample contains 200,000 or so distinct CDR3 sequences, roughly a fifth of which appear only once. The sequenced sample was PBMCs. The source of these receptors is a human donor in good health (CMV status not recorded). Some clones in this sample may be carry-over from other donors' samples.

The CDR3 sequence is CASSLGLPRNTGELFF. CDR3 bases: TGTGCCAGCAGCTTAGGGCTTCCAAGGAACACCGGGGAGCTGTTTTTT. This sequence joins TRBV11-2 and TRBJ2-2, with no clear D. This CDR3 is built from 16 residues. V was clipped by 1 base and J by 1 base, with 10 bases between them. The germline V gene encodes CDR1 SGHAT and CDR2 FQNNGV.

There are many counts of this clonotype. V gene TRBV7-3 combines with J gene TRBJ1-1; D perhaps matches TRBD1 (5 bases). CDR1 SGHTA and CDR2 FQGTGA come from the germline V gene. This CDR3 has 14 residues. The V and J ends lost 5 bases and 2 bases respectively, with 12 bases between them. CDR3 region: CASSPGRGNTEAFF. CDR3 coding DNA: TGTGCCAGCAGCCCGGGACGGGGTAACACTGAAGCTTTCTTT.

This rearrangement joins TRBV28 to TRBJ2-7; D is perhaps TRBD2 (6 bases). This CDR3 region has 14 residues. V lost 7 bases and J 6 bases, leaving 19 bases between the germline ends. In germline, CDR1 is MDHEN, CDR2 SYDVKM. The DNA of the CDR3 is TGTGCCAGCACCGCTCACGGGAGACTTCTCGAGCAGTACTTC. Translation: CASTAHGRLLEQYF.

The chain employs TRBV7-2 and TRBJ2-2; 8 bases are shared with TRBD2. CDR1 is SGHTA and CDR2 is FQGNSA in the germline V gene. The ends lost 4 bases at V and 7 bases at J; junction bases unmatched: 11. The CDR3 runs 16 residues. The CDR3 reads CASSSGIAGRNGELFF. As DNA, the CDR3 is TGTGCCAGCAGCTCCGGGATAGCGGGAAGGAACGGGGAGCTGTTTTTT. Together with reference TRBV7-2 and TRBJ2-2, the CDR3 gives the full variable domain: GAGVSQSPSNKVTEKGKDVELRCDPISGHTALYWYRQSLGQGLEFLIYFQGNSAPDKSGLPSDRFSAERTGGSVSTLTIQRTQQEDSAVYLCASSSGIAGRNGELFFGEGSRLTVL.

This chain links TRBV11-2 with TRBJ2-1, with TRBD2 matching over 7 bases. With 4 bases clipped from V and 8 bases from J, the junction kept 14 bases outside the gene matches. The CDR3 runs 16 residues. CDR1 and CDR2 (germline): SGHAT, FQNNGV. DNA of the CDR3: TGTGCCAGCAGCTCTCTAAAGCGGGGATTGGGGGATGAGCAGTTCTTC. It specifies CASSSLKRGLGDEQFF.

This clonotype showed up many times. The chain joins TRBV7-3 to TRBJ2-1; TRBD2 matches at 10 bases. The J segment lost 4 bases and the V segment lost 6 bases, leaving 12 bases of the junction unmatched. The CDR3 totals 17 residues. Germline-derived CDR1 and CDR2 are SGHTA and FQGTGA. The CDR3 nucleotides read TGTGCCAGCAGTTCAAGAGCGGGAGGGGTAGGGTACAATGAGCAGTTCTTC. Protein product: CASSSRAGGVGYNEQFF.

This clonotype was detected only once. The chain combines TRBV7-4 with TRBJ1-1; 7 bases align to TRBD1. Germline V lookup: CDR1 SGHVT, CDR2 SQSDAQ. V was clipped by 8 bases and J by 0 bases; unmatched bases: 9. The CDR3 loop spans 15 amino acids. The CDR3 region has the DNA TGTGCCAGCCAGGGGGGCGAGGTACTGAACACTGAAGCTTTCTTT. It specifies CASQGGEVLNTEAFF.

The chain carries TRBV29-1 and TRBJ2-1; D gene uncertain. The length of the CDR3 is 13 residues. Germline loops: CDR1 SQVTM, CDR2 ANQGSEA. V lost 4 bases to trimming and J lost 5 bases, with 12 bases between them. CDR3 DNA sequence: TGCAGCGTTGGAACCGGCGGCGACAATGAGCAGTTCTTC. It translates to CSVGTGGDNEQFF.

The CDR3: CASRSRYPNTEAFF. The CDR3, as DNA: TGTGCCAGCCGCAGCCGTTACCCGAACACTGAAGCTTTCTTT. V and J are TRBV28 and TRBJ1-1; unclear D gene. The ends were cut back, 8 bases at V and 1 base at J, with 14 bases in the middle. Germline CDR1 reads MDHEN; CDR2 reads SYDVKM. The CDR3 is 14 residues long.